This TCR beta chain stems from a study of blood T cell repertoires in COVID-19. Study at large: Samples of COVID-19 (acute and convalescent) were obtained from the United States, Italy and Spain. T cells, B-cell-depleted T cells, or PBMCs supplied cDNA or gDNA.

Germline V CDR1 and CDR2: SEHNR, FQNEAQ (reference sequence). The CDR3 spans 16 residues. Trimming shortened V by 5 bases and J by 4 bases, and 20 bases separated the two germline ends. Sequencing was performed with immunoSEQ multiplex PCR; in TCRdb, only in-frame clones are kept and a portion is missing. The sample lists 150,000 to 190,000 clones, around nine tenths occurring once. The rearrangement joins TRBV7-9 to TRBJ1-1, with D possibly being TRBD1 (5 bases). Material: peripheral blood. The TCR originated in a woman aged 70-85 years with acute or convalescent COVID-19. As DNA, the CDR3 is TGTGCCAGCAGCCCTAGCCCGCTTTTGGGGGGCACTGAAGCTTTCTTT. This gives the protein CASSPSPLLGGTEAFF.